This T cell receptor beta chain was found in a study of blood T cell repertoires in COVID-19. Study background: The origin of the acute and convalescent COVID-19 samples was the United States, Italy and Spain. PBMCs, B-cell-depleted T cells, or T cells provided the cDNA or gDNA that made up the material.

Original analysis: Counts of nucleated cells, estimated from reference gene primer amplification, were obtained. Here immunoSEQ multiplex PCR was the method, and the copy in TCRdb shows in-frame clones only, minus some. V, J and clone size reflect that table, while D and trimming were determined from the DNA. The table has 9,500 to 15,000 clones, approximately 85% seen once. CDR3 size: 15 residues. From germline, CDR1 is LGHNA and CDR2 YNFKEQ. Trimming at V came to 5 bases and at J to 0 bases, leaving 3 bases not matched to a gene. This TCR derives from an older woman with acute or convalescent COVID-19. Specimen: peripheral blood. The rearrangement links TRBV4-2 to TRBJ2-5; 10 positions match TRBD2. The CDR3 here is CASSASGGYQETQYF. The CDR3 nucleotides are TGTGCCAGCAGCGCTAGCGGGGGCTACCAAGAGACCCAGTACTTC.